This record looks at one TCR beta chain sequence and its context. Repertoires were generated with immunoSEQ multiplex PCR, while TCRdb's copy carries only in-frame clones and drops some. This sample has roughly 140,000 clones, with around 88% found just once. This sample was taken from a study of T cell responses to AZD1222 COVID-19 vaccine. There are 19 residues in the CDR3. The V gene lost 4 bases and the J gene lost 2 bases, with 27 bases spanning the gap. CDR1 SGHRS and CDR2 YFSETQ come from the germline V gene. Sample: peripheral blood, taken on day 0 of AZD1222 vaccination. The receptor comes from an adult in good health. V and J are TRBV5-1 and TRBJ1-2; D perhaps matches TRBD1 (6 bases). The CDR3 DNA is TGCGCCAGCAGCGCCCTACTACGAACAGGACAGCGAGGGAACTATGGCTACACCTTC. It encodes CASSALLRTGQRGNYGYTF. Full variable domain (missing parts from reference TRBV5-1 and TRBJ1-2): KAGVTQTPRYLIKTRGQQVTLSCSPISGHRSVSWYQQTPGQGLQFLFEYFSETQRNKGNFPGRFSGRQFSNSRSEMNVSTLELGDSALYLCASSALLRTGQRGNYGYTFGSGTRLTVV.